This TCR beta chain emerged from a study of neurological immune-mediated disorders. Whole-study findings and limits: Across subjects, no CDR3 amino acid sequence appeared in expanded clones of more than one subject, a finding that suggested private repertoires in all groups.

The CDR3 sequence is 13 residues long. The germline CDR1 and CDR2 sequences are DFQATT and SNEGSKA (reference sequence). The method for making cDNA was 5'RACE, and it used 10-nucleotide random UMIs. Over 170 million TCR-beta sequences from 15-18 subjects came out of each sequencing run. Via MiXCR, TCRdb re-called the 5' RACE reads, giving one row per CDR3 protein. The data contain around 60,000 distinct CDR3 sequences, approximately 11% of them singletons. Sample time point: longitudinal time-point 1 (baseline). In the case of this clonotype: Its antigen is unknown. One end of the junction fails to match germline, which may point to a read error.

The sequencing input was PBMCs. The sequence came from a male donor with HTLV-1-associated myelopathy (HAM/TSP). The chain carries TRBV20-1 and TRBJ1-5; D unclear. The CDR3 DNA sequence: TGCAGTGCCCAAAGTCATGGGAATCATCCCCATCATTTT. Translating it yields CSAQSHGNHPHHF.